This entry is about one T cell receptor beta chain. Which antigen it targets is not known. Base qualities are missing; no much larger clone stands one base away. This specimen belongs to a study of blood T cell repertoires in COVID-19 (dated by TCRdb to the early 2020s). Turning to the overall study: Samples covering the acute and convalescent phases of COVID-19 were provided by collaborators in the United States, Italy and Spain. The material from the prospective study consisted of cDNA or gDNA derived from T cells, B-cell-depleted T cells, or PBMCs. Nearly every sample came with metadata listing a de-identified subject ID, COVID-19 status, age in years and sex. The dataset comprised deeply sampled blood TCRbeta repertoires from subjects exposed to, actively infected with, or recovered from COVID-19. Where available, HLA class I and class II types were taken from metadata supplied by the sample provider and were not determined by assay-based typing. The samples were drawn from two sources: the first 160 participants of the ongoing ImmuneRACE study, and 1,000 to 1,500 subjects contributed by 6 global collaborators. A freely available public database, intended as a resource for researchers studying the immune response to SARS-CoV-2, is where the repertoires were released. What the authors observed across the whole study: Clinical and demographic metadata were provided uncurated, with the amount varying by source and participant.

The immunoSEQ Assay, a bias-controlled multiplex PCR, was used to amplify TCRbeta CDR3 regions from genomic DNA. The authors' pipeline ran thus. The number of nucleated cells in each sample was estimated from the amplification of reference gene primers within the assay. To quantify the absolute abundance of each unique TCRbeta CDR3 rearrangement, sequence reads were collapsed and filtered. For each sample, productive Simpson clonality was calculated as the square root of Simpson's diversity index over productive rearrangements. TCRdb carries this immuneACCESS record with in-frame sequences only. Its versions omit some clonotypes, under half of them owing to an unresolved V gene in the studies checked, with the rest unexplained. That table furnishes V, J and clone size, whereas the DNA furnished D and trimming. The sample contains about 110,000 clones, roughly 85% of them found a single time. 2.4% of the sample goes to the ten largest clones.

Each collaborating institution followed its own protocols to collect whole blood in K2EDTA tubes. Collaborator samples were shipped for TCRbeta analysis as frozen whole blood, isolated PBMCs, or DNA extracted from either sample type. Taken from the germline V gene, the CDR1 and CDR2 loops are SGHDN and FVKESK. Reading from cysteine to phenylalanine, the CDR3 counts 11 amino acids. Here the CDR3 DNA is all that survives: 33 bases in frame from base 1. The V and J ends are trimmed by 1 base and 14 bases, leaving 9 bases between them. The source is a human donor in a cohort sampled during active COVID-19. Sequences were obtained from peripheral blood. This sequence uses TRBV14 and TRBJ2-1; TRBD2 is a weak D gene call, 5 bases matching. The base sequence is TGTGCCAGCAGCCAAGGGACTCGAAAGTTCTTC. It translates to CASSQGTRKFF.